This TCR beta chain derives from a study of shared clonotypes between healthy human individuals. Several immunoSEQ plates received, in even portions, the genomic DNA of each subset. Assay: immunoSEQ multiplex PCR; the TCRdb copy retains only in-frame clones and omits some. The table shows around 1.6 million clones, with 95% to 99% occurring only once. Germline V gene lookup returns CDR1 MNHNY and CDR2 SVGAGI (reference sequence). The CDR3 is 15 amino acids. J gave up 0 bases and V 6 bases, and 5 bases lay outside the gene matches. Findings of the study overall: Generally, estimated richness proved larger in naive subsets than it did in memory subsets. Shared clonotypes across all four donors exceeded non-shared ones in generation probability.

On this clone itself: No antigen is known for it.

The sample consisted of naive CD4+ T cells sorted from blood. Noted subset: CD45RA+ positively selected. This sequence joins TRBV6-6 and TRBJ2-4; 7 bases fit TRBD1. This receptor was obtained from a man younger than 40 in good health. CDR3 sequence reads: CASSGDSLAKNIQYF. CDR3 coding DNA: TGTGCCAGCAGCGGGGACAGTCTAGCCAAAAACATTCAGTACTTC.